Presented here are 16 T cell receptor beta chains from one specimen sequenced in a study of regulatory T cells in long-lasting Graves disease. CDR3 regions were amplified by Arm-PCR using iRepertoire HTBI primers to build TCR beta libraries. MiXCR was run by TCRdb on the multiplex PCR reads, yielding one entry per CDR3 protein. In the table there are hundreds of thousands of distinct CDR3 sequences, over 15% of which are singletons. Time point of the sample: newly diagnosed GD, antithyroid drugs for less than 3 months. TCR sequences were obtained from RNA taken from PBMCs. The data also belong to a second study, concerning T cells in Graves' hyperthyroidism and ophthalmopathy.

The sample consisted of peripheral blood mononuclear cells (PBMCs), taken at new diagnosis, from a patient treated with antithyroid drugs. The receptor set was obtained from a man aged 40-55 years with Graves disease.

The chain couples TRBV29-1 to TRBJ2-1, with a possible D match to TRBD1 (9 bases). The CDR3 is 16 residues long. The germline V gene encodes CDR1 SQVTM and CDR2 ANQGSEA. With 7 bases removed from V and 9 bases from J, the gap between germline ends came to 28 bases. The CDR3 region is CSAGRGQGQWSSEQFF. For the CDR3, the DNA is TGCAGCGCCGGGAGGGGACAGGGTCAATGGTCAAGTGAGCAGTTCTTC.

The V and J genes are TRBV28 and TRBJ1-4, with a tentative D call TRBD1 (5 bases). Germline-derived CDR1 and CDR2 are MDHEN and SYDVKM. Trimming stripped 6 bases from V and 2 bases from J, with 10 bases between. This CDR3 is 14 amino acids long. CDR3 sequence reads: CASRRGVTNEKLFF. The CDR3 nucleotides are TGTGCCAGCAGGCGAGGGGTGACTAATGAAAAACTGTTTTTT.

This clonotype was seen more than once but under ten times. The V gene is TRBV19, the J gene TRBJ2-2, with 8 bases that match TRBD2. The ends lost 4 bases at V and 6 bases at J; junction bases unmatched: 7. CDR1 is LNHDA, CDR2 SQIVND, per germline (reference sequence). This CDR3 comprises 15 residues. The CDR3 region is CASSTPGTSPGELFF. The CDR3 DNA is TGTGCCAGTAGTACCCCCGGGACTAGTCCCGGGGAGCTGTTTTTT.

This clonotype was observed many times. The CDR3 is CASSLIQASEQYF. In DNA, the CDR3 is TGTGCCAGCAGCTTAATACAGGCCTCCGAGCAGTACTTC. The chain has TRBV7-9 and TRBJ2-7; a possible D gene is TRBD1 (5 bases). Per the germline V gene, CDR1 is SEHNR and CDR2 is FQNEAQ (reference sequence). Trimming removed 2 bases from V and 6 bases from J, with 11 bases in between. The CDR3 runs 13 residues. Full variable domain (outside the CDR3, taken from reference TRBV7-9 and TRBJ2-7): DTGVSQNPRHKITKRGQNVTFRCDPISEHNRLYWYRQTLGQGPEFLTYFQNEAQLEKSRLLSDRFSAERPKGSFSTLEIQRTEQGDSAMYLCASSLIQASEQYFGPGTRLTVT.

This clonotype was recorded at least ten times. This rearrangement joins TRBV5-4 to TRBJ2-5; 11 bases line up with TRBD2. The CDR3 is 15 amino acids. With V trimmed by 4 bases and J by 4 bases, 6 bases remained unmatched. Germline V gene sequence: CDR1 SGHNT, CDR2 YYREEE (reference sequence). CDR3 region: CASSSTSGGRETQYF. In DNA, the CDR3 is TGTGCCAGCAGCAGTACTAGCGGGGGTAGAGAGACCCAGTACTTC.

The chain employs TRBV7-3 and TRBJ2-7, with 9 nucleotides matching TRBD2. The germline V gene has CDR1 SGHTA and CDR2 FQGTGA. This CDR3 has 15 residues. The V gene end was trimmed by 6 bases and the J gene end by 7 bases; junction bases not matched to a gene: 13. The CDR3 DNA reads as TGTGCCAGCAGTGACCCAGCGGGGGGAGCTGGGGAGCAGTACTTC. Protein product: CASSDPAGGAGEQYF.

The chain employs TRBV7-9 and TRBJ1-4, with TRBD1 matching over 11 bases. The length of the CDR3 is 15 residues. CDR1 is SEHNR and CDR2 is FQNEAQ in the germline V gene (reference sequence). V lost 3 bases and J lost 8; bases outside the gene matches: 5. This chain's CDR3 is CASSLRTGGDEKLFF. CDR3 coding DNA: TGTGCCAGCAGCTTGAGGACAGGGGGCGACGAAAAACTGTTTTTT.

This clonotype has a count of ten or more. The chain employs TRBV6-1 and TRBJ1-1; no firm D call. The CDR3 length is 13 residues. CDR1 is MNHNS and CDR2 is SASEGT in the germline V gene. Trimming pared 4 bases from V and 1 base from J, leaving 7 bases between. DNA for the CDR3: TGTGCCAGCAGTGTGACGGCGAACACTGAAGCTTTCTTT. Its protein product is CASSVTANTEAFF.

The rearrangement joins TRBV7-3 to TRBJ2-5; D perhaps matches TRBD2 (6 bases). Germline-derived CDR1 and CDR2 are SGHTA and FQGTGA. This CDR3 has 15 amino acids. V shed 2 bases and J shed 1 base, with 11 bases lying between them. The CDR3 nucleotides read TGTGCCAGCAGCTTAGGGGTCGGGGGCCAAGAGACCCAGTACTTC. It encodes CASSLGVGGQETQYF.

This clonotype showed up many times. The V gene is TRBV20-1, the J gene TRBJ2-5; D is perhaps TRBD1 (5 bases). The CDR3 is 14 residues long. Germline V gene data show CDR1 as DFQATT and CDR2 as SNEGSKA (reference sequence). V lost 0 bases and J lost 7, with 15 bases in between. Here the CDR3 DNA reads TGCAGTGCTAGAGAGAGGACGGTTGGGGCGACCCAGTACTTC. Translation: CSARERTVGATQYF.

This clonotype was seen many times. The J gene is TRBJ2-3, the V gene TRBV11-3; possible D gene TRBD2, 5 bases. The length of the CDR3 is 12 residues. Germline V gene lookup returns CDR1 SGHNT and CDR2 YENEEA. Written as DNA, the CDR3 is TGTGCGTCCCGGGGTAGCACAGATACGCAGTATTTT. Amino acid sequence: CASRGSTDTQYF.

In the case of this clonotype: With a far larger clone one base away, a read error is the likely cause. The chain couples TRBV20-1 to TRBJ1-1; D remains unclear. Germline CDR1 DFQATT, CDR2 SNEGSKA (reference sequence). Trimming took 3 bases from V and 0 from J, leaving 8 bases between them. This CDR3 is built from 13 residues. In DNA form, the CDR3 reads TGCAGTGCTAGGCCCAGAGTGAACACTGAAGCTTTCTTT. Amino acid sequence: CSARPRVNTEAFF.

This clonotype was seen a few times. J is TRBJ1-6 and V is TRBV10-2; 8 positions match TRBD1. The germline gives CDR1 WSHSY, CDR2 SAAADI. Unmatched junction bases numbered 8, after V lost 5 bases and J lost 8 bases. The CDR3 is 15 amino acids. The chain's CDR3 is CASSSFGQGYSPLHF. The CDR3 nucleotides read TGCGCCAGCAGTTCCTTCGGACAGGGTTATTCACCCCTCCACTTT.

This clonotype has ten or more counts. The CDR3 is CASSNRGPTFF. Here the CDR3 DNA reads TGTGCCAGCAGTAACAGGGGCCCGACTTTCTTT. V gene TRBV12-3 or TRBV12-4 combines with J gene TRBJ1-1, with TRBD1 matching over 7 bases. The CDR3 has 11 amino acids. The J segment lost 12 bases and the V segment lost 5 bases, leaving 6 bases of the junction unmatched.

This clonotype was counted many times. The V gene is TRBV9, the J gene TRBJ2-3; D is undetermined. This CDR3 contains 16 residues. V was shortened by 5 bases and J by 0 bases, with 16 bases between the two germline ends. CDR1 SGDLS and CDR2 YYNGEE come from the germline V gene. CDR3 in amino acids: CASSPLSLASTDTQYF. The DNA for the CDR3 is TGTGCCAGCAGTCCCCTGTCACTCGCTAGCACAGATACGCAGTATTTT.

The chain combines TRBV5-6 with TRBJ1-2, with D possibly TRBD1 on 6 matching bases. The CDR3 has 16 amino acids. Germline V gene lookup returns CDR1 SGHDT and CDR2 YYEEEE. V lost 4 bases, J lost 5 bases, and 21 bases lay in between. The CDR3, as DNA: TGTGCCAGCAGCCGAGGGGGGGGGGTCGGAAGGTATGGCTACACCTTC. The encoded protein is CASSRGGGVGRYGYTF.